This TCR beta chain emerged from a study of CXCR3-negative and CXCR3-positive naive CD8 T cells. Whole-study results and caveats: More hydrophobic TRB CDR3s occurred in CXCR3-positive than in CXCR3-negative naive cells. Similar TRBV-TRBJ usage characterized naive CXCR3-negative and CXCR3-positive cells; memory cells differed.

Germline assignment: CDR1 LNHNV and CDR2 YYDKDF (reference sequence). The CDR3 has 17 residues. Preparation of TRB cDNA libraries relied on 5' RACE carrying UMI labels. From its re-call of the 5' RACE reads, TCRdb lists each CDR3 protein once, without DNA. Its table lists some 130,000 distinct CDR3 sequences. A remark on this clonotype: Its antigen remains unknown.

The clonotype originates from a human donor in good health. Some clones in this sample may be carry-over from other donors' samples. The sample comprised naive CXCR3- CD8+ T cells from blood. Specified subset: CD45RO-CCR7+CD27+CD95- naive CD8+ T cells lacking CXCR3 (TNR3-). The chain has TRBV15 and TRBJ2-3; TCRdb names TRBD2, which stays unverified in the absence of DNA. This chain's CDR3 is CATSRDRRGSGTDTQYF.